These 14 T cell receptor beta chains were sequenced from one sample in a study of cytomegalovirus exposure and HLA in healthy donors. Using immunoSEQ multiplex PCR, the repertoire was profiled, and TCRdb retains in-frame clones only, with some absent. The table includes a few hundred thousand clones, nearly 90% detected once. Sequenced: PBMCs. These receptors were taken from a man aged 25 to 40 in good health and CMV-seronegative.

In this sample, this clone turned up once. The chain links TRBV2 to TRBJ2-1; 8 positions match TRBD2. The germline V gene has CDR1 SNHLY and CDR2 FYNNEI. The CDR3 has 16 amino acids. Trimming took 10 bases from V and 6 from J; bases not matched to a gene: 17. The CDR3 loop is CANSSPGGPKLNEQFF. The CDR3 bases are TGTGCCAACTCAAGCCCGGGGGGGCCGAAACTCAATGAGCAGTTCTTC.

CDR3 in amino acids: CASSYSSKQGYEQYF. The CDR3 DNA reads TGTGCCAGCAGTTACTCCAGCAAACAGGGCTACGAGCAGTACTTC. The gene calls are TRBV6-6 and TRBJ2-7; a weak D match, TRBD1 (6 bases). V lost 0 bases to trimming and J lost 3 bases, with 12 bases between them. Per germline, CDR1 MNHNY and CDR2 SVGAGI (reference sequence). The CDR3 extends over 15 amino acids.

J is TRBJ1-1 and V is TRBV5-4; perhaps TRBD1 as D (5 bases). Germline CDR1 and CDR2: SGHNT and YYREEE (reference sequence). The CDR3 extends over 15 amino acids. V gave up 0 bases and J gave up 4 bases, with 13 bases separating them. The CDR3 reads CASSLAGGAGTEAFF. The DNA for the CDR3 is TGTGCCAGCAGCTTGGCGGGCGGGGCAGGCACTGAAGCTTTCTTT.

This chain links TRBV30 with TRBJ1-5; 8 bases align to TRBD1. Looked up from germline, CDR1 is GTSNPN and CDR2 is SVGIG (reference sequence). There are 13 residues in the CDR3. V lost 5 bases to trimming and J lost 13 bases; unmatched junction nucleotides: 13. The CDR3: CAWGTGAAIGQHF. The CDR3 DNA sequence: TGTGCCTGGGGGACAGGTGCCGCGATTGGGCAGCATTTT. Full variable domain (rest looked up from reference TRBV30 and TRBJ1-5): SQTIHQWPATLVQPVGSPLSLECTVEGTSNPNLYWYRQAAGRGLQLLFYSVGIGQISSEVPQNLSASRPQDRQFILSSKKLLLSDSGFYLCAWGTGAAIGQHFGDGTRLSIL.

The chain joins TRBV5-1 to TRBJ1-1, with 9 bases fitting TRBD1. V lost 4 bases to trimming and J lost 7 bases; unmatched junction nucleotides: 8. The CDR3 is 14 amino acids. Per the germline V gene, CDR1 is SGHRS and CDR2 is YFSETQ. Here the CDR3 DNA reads TGCGCCAGCAGCCCCGGACAGGGGAGGGTTGAAGCTTTCTTT. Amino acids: CASSPGQGRVEAFF.

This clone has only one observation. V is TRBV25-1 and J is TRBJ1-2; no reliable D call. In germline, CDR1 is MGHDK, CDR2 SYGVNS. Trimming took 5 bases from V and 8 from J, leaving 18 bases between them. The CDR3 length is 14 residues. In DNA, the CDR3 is TGTGCCAGCAGTCCCGCGGGAGGGTCGCACGGCTACACCTTC. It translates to CASSPAGGSHGYTF.

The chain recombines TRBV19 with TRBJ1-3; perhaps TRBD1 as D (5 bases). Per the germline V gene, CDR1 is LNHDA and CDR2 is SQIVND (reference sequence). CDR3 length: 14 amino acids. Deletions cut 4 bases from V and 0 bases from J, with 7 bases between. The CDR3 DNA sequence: TGTGCCAGTAGTAAAGACAGCTCTGGAAACACCATATATTTT. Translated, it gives CASSKDSSGNTIYF.

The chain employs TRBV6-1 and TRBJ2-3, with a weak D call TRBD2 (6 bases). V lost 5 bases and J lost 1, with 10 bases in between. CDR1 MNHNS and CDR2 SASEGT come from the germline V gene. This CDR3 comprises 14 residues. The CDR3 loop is CASSPTGGTDTQYF. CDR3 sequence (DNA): TGTGCCAGCAGTCCTACGGGGGGCACAGATACGCAGTATTTT.

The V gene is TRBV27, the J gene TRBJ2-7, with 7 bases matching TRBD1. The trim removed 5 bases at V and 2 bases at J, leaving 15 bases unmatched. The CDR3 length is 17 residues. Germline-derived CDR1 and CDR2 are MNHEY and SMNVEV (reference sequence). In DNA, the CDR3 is TGTGCCAGCAGTCTACAGGGGCACTCCGTAGCGCCCTACGAGCAGTACTTC. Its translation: CASSLQGHSVAPYEQYF.

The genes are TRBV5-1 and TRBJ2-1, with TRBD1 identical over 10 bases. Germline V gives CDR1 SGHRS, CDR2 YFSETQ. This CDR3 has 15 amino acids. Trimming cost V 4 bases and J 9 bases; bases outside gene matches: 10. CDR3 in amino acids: CASSTRTGGSGEQFF. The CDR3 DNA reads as TGCGCCAGCAGCACCCGGACAGGGGGGTCAGGTGAGCAGTTCTTC.

The CDR3 protein is CASSYDGVTEAFF. The CDR3 nucleotides are TGTGCCAGCAGTTACGACGGGGTAACTGAAGCTTTCTTT. The chain joins TRBV6-5 to TRBJ1-1; D is unresolved. Germline assignment: CDR1 MNHEY and CDR2 SVGAGI. The CDR3 sequence is 13 residues long. Trimming pared 2 bases from V and 5 bases from J, leaving 9 bases between.

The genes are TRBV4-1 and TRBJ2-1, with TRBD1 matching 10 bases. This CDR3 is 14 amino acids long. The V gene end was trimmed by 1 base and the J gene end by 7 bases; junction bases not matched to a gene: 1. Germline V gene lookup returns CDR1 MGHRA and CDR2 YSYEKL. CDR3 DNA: TGCGCCAGCAGCCAAGGACAGGGGGCGAATGAGCAGTTCTTC. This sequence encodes CASSQGQGANEQFF.

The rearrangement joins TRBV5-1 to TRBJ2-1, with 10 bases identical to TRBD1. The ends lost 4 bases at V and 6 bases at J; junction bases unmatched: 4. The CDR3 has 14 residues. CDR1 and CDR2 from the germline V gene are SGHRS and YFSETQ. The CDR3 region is CASSRDRGGNEQFF. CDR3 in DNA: TGCGCCAGCAGCCGGGACAGGGGTGGCAATGAGCAGTTCTTC.

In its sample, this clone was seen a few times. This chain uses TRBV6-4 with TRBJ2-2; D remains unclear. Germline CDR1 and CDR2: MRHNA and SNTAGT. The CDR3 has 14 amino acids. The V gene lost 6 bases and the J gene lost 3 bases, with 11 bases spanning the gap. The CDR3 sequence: CASSPTKYTGELFF. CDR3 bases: TGTGCCAGCAGCCCGACAAAGTACACCGGGGAGCTGTTTTTT.